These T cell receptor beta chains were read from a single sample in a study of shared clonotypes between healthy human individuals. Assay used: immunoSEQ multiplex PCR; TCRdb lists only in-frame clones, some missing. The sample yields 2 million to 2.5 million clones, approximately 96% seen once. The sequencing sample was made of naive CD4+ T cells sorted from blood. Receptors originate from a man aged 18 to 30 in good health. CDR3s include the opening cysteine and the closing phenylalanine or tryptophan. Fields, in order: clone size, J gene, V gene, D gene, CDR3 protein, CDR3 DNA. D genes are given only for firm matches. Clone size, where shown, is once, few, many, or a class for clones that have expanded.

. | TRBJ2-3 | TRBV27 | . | CASSLIPSGLGDTQYF | TGTGCCAGCAGTTTAATCCCTAGTGGGCTGGGGGATACGCAGTATTTT
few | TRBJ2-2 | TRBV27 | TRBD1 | CASSPGQGNTGELFF | TGTGCCAGCAGTCCGGGACAGGGGAACACCGGGGAGCTGTTTTTT
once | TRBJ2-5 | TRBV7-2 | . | CASSLGPQETQYF | TGTGCCAGCAGCTTAGGTCCCCAAGAGACCCAGTACTTC
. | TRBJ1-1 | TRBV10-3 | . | CAISQRAGVDTEAFF | TGTGCCATCAGCCAAAGGGCAGGGGTTGACACTGAAGCTTTCTTT
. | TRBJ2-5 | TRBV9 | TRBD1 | CASSRIGQGQETQYF | TGTGCCAGCTCCCGTATCGGACAGGGCCAAGAGACCCAGTACTTC
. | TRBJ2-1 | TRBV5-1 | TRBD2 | CASTSGGSSYNEQFF | TGCGCCAGCACCTCGGGGGGGAGCTCCTACAATGAGCAGTTCTTC
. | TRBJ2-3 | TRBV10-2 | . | CASKRHTSTDTQYF | TGCGCCAGCAAGCGACACACTAGCACAGATACGCAGTATTTT
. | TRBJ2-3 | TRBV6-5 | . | CASSYSGPSTDTQYF | TGTGCCAGCAGTTACTCCGGACCAAGCACAGATACGCAGTATTTT
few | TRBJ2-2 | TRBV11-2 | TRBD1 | CASSPRQGVTGELFF | TGTGCCAGCAGCCCTAGACAGGGAGTGACCGGGGAGCTGTTTTTT
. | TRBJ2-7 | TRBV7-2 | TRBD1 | CASSPGPGQGNFGQYF | TGTGCCAGCAGCCCGGGCCCGGGACAGGGAAATTTTGGGCAGTACTTC
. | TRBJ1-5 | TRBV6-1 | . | CASSEGANQPQHF | TGTGCCAGCAGTGAAGGGGCCAATCAGCCCCAGCATTTT
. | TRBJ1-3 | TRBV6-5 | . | CASTRGGAGNTIYF | TGTGCCAGCACCAGAGGTGGGGCTGGAAACACCATATATTTT
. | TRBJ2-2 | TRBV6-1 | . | CASSGKGPLVGTGELFF | TGTGCCAGCAGTGGAAAGGGACCACTCGTGGGCACCGGGGAGCTGTTTTTT
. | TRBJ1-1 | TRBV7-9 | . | CASSLGGRVNTEAFF | TGTGCCAGCAGCTTAGGTGGCAGGGTGAACACTGAAGCTTTCTTT
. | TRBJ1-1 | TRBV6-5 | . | CASSYSPGSTEAFF | TGTGCCAGCAGTTATAGTCCGGGGAGCACTGAAGCTTTCTTT
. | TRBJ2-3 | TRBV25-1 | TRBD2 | CASSERASGVTDTQYF | TGTGCCAGCAGTGAACGAGCTAGCGGGGTCACAGATACGCAGTATTTT
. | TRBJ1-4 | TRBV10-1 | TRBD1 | CASSESGTGGNEKLFF | TGCGCCAGCAGTGAGTCCGGGACAGGGGGCAATGAAAAACTGTTTTTT
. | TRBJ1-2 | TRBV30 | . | CAWRVRFGYTF | TGTGCCTGGAGGGTCAGGTTCGGCTACACCTTC
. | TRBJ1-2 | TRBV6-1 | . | CASEAPLFYGYTF | TGTGCCAGCGAGGCGCCCTTATTCTATGGCTACACCTTC
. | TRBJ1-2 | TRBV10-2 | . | CASSEAASPGYTF | TGCGCCAGCAGTGAGGCGGCGTCACCCGGCTACACCTTC
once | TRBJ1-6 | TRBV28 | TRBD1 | CASSPPVTGNSPLHF | TGTGCCAGCAGTCCCCCGGTGACAGGGAATTCACCCCTCCACTTT
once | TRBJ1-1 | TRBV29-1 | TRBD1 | CSVITGATNTEAFF | TGCAGCGTAATAACAGGGGCCACGAACACTGAAGCTTTCTTT
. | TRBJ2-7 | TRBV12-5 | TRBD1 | CASGLTGTGVGGEQYF | TGTGCTAGTGGTTTGACCGGGACAGGGGTTGGAGGCGAGCAGTACTTC
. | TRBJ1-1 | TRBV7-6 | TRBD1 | CASSLGQMNTEAFF | TGTGCCAGCAGCCTGGGACAGATGAACACTGAAGCTTTCTTT
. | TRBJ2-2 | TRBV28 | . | CASSLRGADTGELFF | TGTGCCAGCAGTTTGCGGGGCGCGGACACCGGGGAGCTGTTTTTT
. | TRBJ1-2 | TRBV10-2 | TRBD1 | CASRDTGTGRDYGYTF | TGCGCCAGCAGGGACACAGGGACAGGGAGAGACTATGGCTACACCTTC
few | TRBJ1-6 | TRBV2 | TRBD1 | CASSGGTGNSPLHF | TGTGCCAGCAGTGGTGGGACAGGGAATTCACCCCTCCACTTT
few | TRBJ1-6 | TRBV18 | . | CASSPPEGGWPPLHF | TGTGCCAGCTCACCACCAGAGGGCGGGTGGCCACCCCTCCACTTT
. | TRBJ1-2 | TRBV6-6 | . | CASGRTDYGYTF | TGTGCCAGCGGTCGTACAGATTATGGCTACACCTTC
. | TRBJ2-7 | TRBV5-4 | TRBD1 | CASSLQGRLGEQYF | TGTGCCAGCAGCCTACAGGGGCGACTGGGCGAGCAGTACTTC
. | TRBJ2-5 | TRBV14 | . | CASSRGGTLLQETQYF | TGTGCCAGCAGCCGAGGGGGGACACTATTACAAGAGACCCAGTACTTC
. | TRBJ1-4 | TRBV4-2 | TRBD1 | CASSQPGTANEKLFF | TGTGCCAGCAGCCAGCCCGGGACAGCTAATGAAAAACTGTTTTTT
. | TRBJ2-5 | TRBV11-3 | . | CASSLGLGQPQETQYF | TGTGCCAGCAGCTTAGGCCTTGGACAGCCTCAAGAGACCCAGTACTTC
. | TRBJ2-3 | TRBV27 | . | CASGRRRESDTQYF | TGTGCCAGCGGTAGGCGGCGGGAATCAGATACGCAGTATTTT
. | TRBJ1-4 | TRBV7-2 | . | CASSLRAWGTGTGEKLFF | TGTGCCAGCAGCCTCCGCGCCTGGGGAACAGGGACGGGTGAAAAACTGTTTTTT
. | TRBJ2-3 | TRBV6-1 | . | CASSDALTSTDTQYF | TGTGCCAGCAGTGATGCTCTAACTAGCACAGATACGCAGTATTTT
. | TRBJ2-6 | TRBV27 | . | CASSSRAGWDSGANVLTF | TGTGCCAGCAGTTCTCGCGCGGGCTGGGACTCTGGGGCCAACGTCCTGACTTTC
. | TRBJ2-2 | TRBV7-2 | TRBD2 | CASSLGNGGTGELFF | TGTGCCAGCAGCTTAGGGAACGGGGGGACCGGGGAGCTGTTTTTT
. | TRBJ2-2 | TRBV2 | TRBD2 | CASSEEGLAGTGELFF | TGTGCCAGCAGTGAAGAGGGACTAGCGGGCACCGGGGAGCTGTTTTTT
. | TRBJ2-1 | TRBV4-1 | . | CASSQTSFPTPIHNEQFF | TGCGCCAGCAGCCAGACCTCTTTCCCTACACCTATTCACAATGAGCAGTTCTTC
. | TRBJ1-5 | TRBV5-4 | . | CASSLGGPNQPQHF | TGTGCCAGCAGCTTGGGGGGTCCTAATCAGCCCCAGCATTTT
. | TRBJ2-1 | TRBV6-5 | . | CASSYGAVTYNEQFF | TGTGCCAGCAGTTACGGGGCGGTTACCTACAATGAGCAGTTCTTC
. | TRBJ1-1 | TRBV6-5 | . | CASSYISGANTEAFF | TGTGCCAGCAGTTACATTTCAGGGGCGAACACTGAAGCTTTCTTT
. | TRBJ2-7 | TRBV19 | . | CASSIASPGQGIGEQYF | TGTGCCAGTAGTATTGCCTCCCCGGGGCAGGGGATAGGCGAGCAGTACTTC
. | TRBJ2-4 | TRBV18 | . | CASSPPERAGLAKNIQYF | TGTGCCAGCTCACCACCGGAGCGGGCCGGGTTGGCCAAAAACATTCAGTACTTC
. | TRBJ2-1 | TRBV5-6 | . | CASRTGGTSYNEQFF | TGTGCCAGCAGGACCGGGGGAACCTCCTACAATGAGCAGTTCTTC
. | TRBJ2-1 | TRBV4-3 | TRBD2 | CASSQSGTSLLGEQFF | TGCGCCAGCAGCCAATCCGGGACTAGCTTACTTGGGGAGCAGTTCTTC
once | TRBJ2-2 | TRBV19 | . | CASKENTGELFF | TGTGCCAGTAAGGAGAACACCGGGGAGCTGTTTTTT
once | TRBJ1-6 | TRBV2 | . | CASSEVVRLGSPLHF | TGTGCCAGCAGTGAAGTCGTTCGCTTGGGTTCACCCCTCCACTTT
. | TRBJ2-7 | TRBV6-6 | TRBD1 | CASKSGTGDYEQYF | TGTGCCAGCAAATCCGGGACAGGGGATTACGAGCAGTACTTC
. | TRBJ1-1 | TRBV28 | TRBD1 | CASSIQGANTEAFF | TGTGCCAGCAGTATTCAGGGGGCGAATACTGAAGCTTTCTTT
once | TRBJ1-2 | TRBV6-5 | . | CASSSSYGYTF | TGTGCCAGCAGTTCCTCCTATGGCTACACCTTC
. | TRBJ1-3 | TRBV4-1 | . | CASSQTPGVSGGNTIYF | TGCGCCAGCAGCCAAACGCCGGGGGTATCTGGAGGAAACACCATATATTTT
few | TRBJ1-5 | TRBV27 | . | CASSLSGASNQPQHF | TGTGCCAGCAGTTTATCAGGGGCTAGCAATCAGCCCCAGCATTTT